The clone carrying this T cell receptor beta chain was counted between two and nine times. Its antigen is still unknown. Researchers divided each subset's genomic DNA evenly across several immunoSEQ plates. Measured with immunoSEQ multiplex PCR; TCRdb has only the in-frame clones, and not every one. Of fewer than 400,000 clones detected, around two thirds appear once; the ten largest clones hold about 9.4%. The CDR3 is 17 amino acids. The junction had 17 bases not matched to a gene; V was cut back by 5 bases and J by 5 bases. Looked up from germline, CDR1 is LNHDA and CDR2 is SQIVND (reference sequence). This record comes from a study of shared clonotypes between healthy human individuals. Broader study findings: Non-shared clonotypes showed lower generation probabilities than clonotypes common to all four donors.

The chain is built from TRBV19 and TRBJ2-7, with TRBD1 identical over 8 bases. Sample: memory CD4+ T cells sorted from blood. The subset is: CD45RA-negative fraction. This TCR was sampled from a young man in good health. The CDR3 reads CASSPRGRNFRGHEQYF. The DNA for the CDR3 is TGTGCCAGTAGTCCCAGGGGGCGTAATTTCCGGGGTCACGAGCAGTACTTC.